The present TCR beta chain was sequenced within a study of graft-versus-host responses after intestinal transplantation. Background on the study: Recipients were all induced with anti-thymocyte globulin, then given tacrolimus and steroids for about three years.

Notes on this clone: Its specificity is unknown.

TCRdb keeps only in-frame clones here, not all; method: immunoSEQ multiplex PCR. This sample carries some 120,000 clones, approximately 92% of them seen once, and the ten largest clones take around 0.16%. The study, taken as a whole, reports: The study found high graft-versus-host to host-versus-graft clonal ratios in allografts of patients with graft-donor T cell macrochimerism.

This receptor was taken from a human donor who received an intestinal transplant. This material consisted of unstimulated CD4+ T cells sorted from spleen or lymph node cells, taken before intestinal transplant.

The DNA for the CDR3 is TGCGCCAGCAGTGAGTCCGGGTGGTACACCGGGGAGCTGTTTTTT. Translation: CASSESGWYTGELFF. The rearrangement uses TRBV10-2 and TRBJ2-2, with D unclear. Trimming pared 0 bases from V and 3 bases from J, leaving 8 bases between. The CDR3 runs 15 residues. Germline V gene data show CDR1 as WSHSY and CDR2 as SAAADI.